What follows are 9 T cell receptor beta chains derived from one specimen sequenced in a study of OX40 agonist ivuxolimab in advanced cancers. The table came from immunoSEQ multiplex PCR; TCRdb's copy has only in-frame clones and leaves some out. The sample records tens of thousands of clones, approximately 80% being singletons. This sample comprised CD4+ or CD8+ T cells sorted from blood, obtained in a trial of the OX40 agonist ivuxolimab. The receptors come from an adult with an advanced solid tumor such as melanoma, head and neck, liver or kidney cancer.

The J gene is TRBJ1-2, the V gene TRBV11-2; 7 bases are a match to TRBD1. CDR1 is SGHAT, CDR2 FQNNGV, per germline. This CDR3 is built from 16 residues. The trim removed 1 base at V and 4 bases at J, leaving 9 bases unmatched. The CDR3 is CASSLGDREEFYGYTF. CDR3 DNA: TGTGCCAGCAGCTTAGGGGACAGAGAGGAATTCTATGGCTACACCTTC.

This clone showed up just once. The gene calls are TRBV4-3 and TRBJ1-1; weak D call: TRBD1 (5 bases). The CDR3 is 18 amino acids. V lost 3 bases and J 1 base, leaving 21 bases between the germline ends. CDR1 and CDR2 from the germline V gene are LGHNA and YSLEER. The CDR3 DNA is TGCGCCAGCAGCCAGGAACCCCCAGGGAGCCGCTGGAACACTGAAGCTTTCTTT. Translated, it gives CASSQEPPGSRWNTEAFF.

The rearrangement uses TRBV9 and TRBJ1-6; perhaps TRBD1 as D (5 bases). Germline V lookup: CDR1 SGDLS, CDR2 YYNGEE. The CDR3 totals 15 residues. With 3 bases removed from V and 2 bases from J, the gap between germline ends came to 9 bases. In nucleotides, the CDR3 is TGTGCCAGCAGCGGCAGGGAGCCCTATAATTCACCCCTCCACTTT. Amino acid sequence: CASSGREPYNSPLHF.

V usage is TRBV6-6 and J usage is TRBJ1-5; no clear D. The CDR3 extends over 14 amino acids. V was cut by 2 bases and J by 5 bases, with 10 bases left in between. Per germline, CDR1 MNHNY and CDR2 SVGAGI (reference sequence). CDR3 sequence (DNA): TGTGCCAGCAGTTACGTGGGGAGAGATCAGCCCCAGCATTTT. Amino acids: CASSYVGRDQPQHF.

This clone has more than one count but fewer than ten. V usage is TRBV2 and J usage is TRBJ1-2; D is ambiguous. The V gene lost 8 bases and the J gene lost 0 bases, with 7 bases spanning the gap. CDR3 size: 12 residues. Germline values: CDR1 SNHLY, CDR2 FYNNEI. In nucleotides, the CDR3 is TGTGCCAGCGTGGACGCTAACTATGGCTACACCTTC. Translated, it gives CASVDANYGYTF.

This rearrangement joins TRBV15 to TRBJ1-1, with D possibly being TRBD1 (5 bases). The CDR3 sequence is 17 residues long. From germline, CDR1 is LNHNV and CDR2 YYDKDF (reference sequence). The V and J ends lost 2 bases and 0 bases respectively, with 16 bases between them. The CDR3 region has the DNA TGTGCCACCAGCAGATCCTTCCGGGCGGGACTGAACACTGAAGCTTTCTTT. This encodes CATSRSFRAGLNTEAFF.

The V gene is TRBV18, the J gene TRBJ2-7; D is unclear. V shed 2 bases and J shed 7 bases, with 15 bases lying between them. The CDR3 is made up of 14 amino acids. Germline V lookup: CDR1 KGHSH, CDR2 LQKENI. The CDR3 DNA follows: TGTGCCAGCTCACCAACAAGGGCCTTAGGGGAGCAGTACTTC. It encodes CASSPTRALGEQYF.

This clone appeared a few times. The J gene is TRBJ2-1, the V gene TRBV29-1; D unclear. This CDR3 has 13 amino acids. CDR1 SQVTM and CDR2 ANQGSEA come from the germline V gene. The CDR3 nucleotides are TGCAGTGTCCCCTTGGGGATATACAATGAGCAGTTCTTC. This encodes CSVPLGIYNEQFF.

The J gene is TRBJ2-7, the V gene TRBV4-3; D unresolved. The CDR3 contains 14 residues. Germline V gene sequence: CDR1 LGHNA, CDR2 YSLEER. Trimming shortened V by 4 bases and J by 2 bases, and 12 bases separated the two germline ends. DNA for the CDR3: TGCGCCAGCAGCCCCCGACGGAACGCCTACGAGCAGTACTTC. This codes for CASSPRRNAYEQYF.